This T cell receptor beta chain comes out of a study of CD8 T cells in ankylosing spondylitis (dated by TCRdb to the late 2010s). The study in broad terms: The study set out to find disease-linked TCR variants by profiling T cell receptor beta repertoires in ankylosing spondylitis patients and healthy donors. Samples of peripheral blood were taken, and for ankylosing spondylitis patients, synovial fluid was collected as well. The full study cohort comprised around 25 ankylosing spondylitis patients and approximately 100 healthy donors.

Relative to germline, V is 0 bases shorter and J is 2 bases shorter, with 10 bases between their ends. CDR1 and CDR2 (SGHRS, YFSETQ) derive from the germline V gene. Inclusive of the bounding cysteine and phenylalanine, the CDR3 is 15 residues long. The DNA shown is the 45-base CDR3, in frame from base 1. This sample was sequenced with an Illumina MiSeq. TCR beta libraries were prepared by quantitative 5'-RACE with molecular barcodes. In the source study's methods: A new computational method based on a probabilistic model of VDJ rearrangement was used to identify disease-linked TCR variants. Starting from the raw public reads, TCRdb applied fastp trimming at Q25, assembled clones with MiXCR and retained in-frame beta chains. Each entry merges the rows of one CDR3 protein and shows their most common DNA and genes. The authors' filters were not applied to this entry. Counted in this sample were 35,000 to 40,000 distinct CDR3 sequences; 16% of them appeared once. The ten biggest clones cover approximately 48% of the sample.

This clonotype occurred a few times. Its cognate antigen has yet to be identified. Per-nucleotide qualities are absent, and no much larger clonotype sits a single base away. The full study reports these points: Some of the motif variants had been reported before in the synovial fluid and blood of reactive arthritis patients, a finding that suggests common disease-initiation mechanisms. Significant enrichment of the disease-linked clones was reported in matched synovial fluid samples from ankylosing spondylitis patients. A CD8+ phenotype was shown by the disease-linked clones, which were found at relatively low frequencies in peripheral blood. A TCR beta motif of about eight highly homologous amino acid variants appeared characteristic of blood from ankylosing spondylitis patients.

Sample: blood. The receptor comes from a male donor with ankylosing spondylitis or in good health (not recorded which). The sequence joins TRBV5-1 to TRBJ2-3, with TRBD2 perhaps the D gene, on 6 matching bases. The DNA sequence reads TGCGCCAGCAGCTTGGGGCTAGCGACCACAGATACGCAGTATTTT. It is translated as CASSLGLATTDTQYF.